This T cell receptor (beta chain) emerged from a study of blood T cell repertoires in COVID-19. Background on the study: There were acute and convalescent COVID-19 samples, and they came from the United States, Italy and Spain. In each case, the material was cDNA or gDNA derived from T cells, B-cell-depleted T cells, or PBMCs.

Original handling: Amplified reference gene primers provided the basis for estimating nucleated cell counts. Profiling relied on immunoSEQ multiplex PCR, and the TCRdb table lists in-frame clones only, not all of them. V and J calls and clone size are copied from that table; D and trimming were computed from the DNA. The sample contains approximately 130,000 clones, 77% of which appear only once. Trimming pared 4 bases from V and 4 bases from J, leaving 31 bases between. The CDR3 extends over 20 amino acids. Germline V CDR1 and CDR2: LGHNA, YNFKEQ. The specimen was peripheral blood. This clonotype was obtained from a man older than 75 with acute or convalescent COVID-19. The chain uses TRBV4-2 and TRBJ1-2; D gene uncertain. The CDR3: CASSPRFKGQSTGSGYGYTF. The CDR3 DNA is TGTGCCAGCAGCCCAAGATTCAAAGGGCAATCAACGGGGAGCGGCTATGGCTACACCTTC.